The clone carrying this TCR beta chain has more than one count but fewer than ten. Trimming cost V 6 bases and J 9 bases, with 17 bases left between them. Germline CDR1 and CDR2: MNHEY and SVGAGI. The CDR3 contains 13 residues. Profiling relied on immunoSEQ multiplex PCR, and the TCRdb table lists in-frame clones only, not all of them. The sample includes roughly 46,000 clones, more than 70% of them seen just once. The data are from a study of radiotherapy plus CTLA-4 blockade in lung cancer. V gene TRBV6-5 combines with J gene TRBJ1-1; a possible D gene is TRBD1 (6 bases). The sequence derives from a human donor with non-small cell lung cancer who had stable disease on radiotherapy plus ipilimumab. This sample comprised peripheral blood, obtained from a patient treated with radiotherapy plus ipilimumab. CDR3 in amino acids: CASSSHTQGKAFF. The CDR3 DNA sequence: TGTGCCAGCAGCTCCCATACACAGGGAAAAGCTTTCTTT.